One TCR beta chain is described in this entry. Its antigen is currently unknown. The source of the sample is a study of cytomegalovirus exposure and HLA in healthy donors. Study conclusions and caveats: DRB1 had the most TCR associations and HLA-C the fewest, a later analysis found, with rates varying by HLA locus.

With V trimmed by 4 bases and J by 1 base, 13 bases remained unmatched. Germline V gene data show CDR1 as SGHTA and CDR2 as FQGNSA. The CDR3 is 19 residues long. PCR involved 60 Vbeta and 13 Jbeta primers. Clones were read by immunoSEQ multiplex PCR, and TCRdb kept only the in-frame ones, dropping some. The sample has about 94,000 clones; about 80% are singletons. Sequencing was carried out using PBMCs. This sequence originates from a male donor in good health and CMV-seronegative. This chain connects TRBV7-2 to TRBJ2-1; 10 nucleotides agree with TRBD2. The CDR3 nucleotides read TGTGCCAGCAGCTCCCCGGGAGCGTTAGCGGGGGGATCCTACAATGAGCAGTTCTTC. It is translated as CASSSPGALAGGSYNEQFF.